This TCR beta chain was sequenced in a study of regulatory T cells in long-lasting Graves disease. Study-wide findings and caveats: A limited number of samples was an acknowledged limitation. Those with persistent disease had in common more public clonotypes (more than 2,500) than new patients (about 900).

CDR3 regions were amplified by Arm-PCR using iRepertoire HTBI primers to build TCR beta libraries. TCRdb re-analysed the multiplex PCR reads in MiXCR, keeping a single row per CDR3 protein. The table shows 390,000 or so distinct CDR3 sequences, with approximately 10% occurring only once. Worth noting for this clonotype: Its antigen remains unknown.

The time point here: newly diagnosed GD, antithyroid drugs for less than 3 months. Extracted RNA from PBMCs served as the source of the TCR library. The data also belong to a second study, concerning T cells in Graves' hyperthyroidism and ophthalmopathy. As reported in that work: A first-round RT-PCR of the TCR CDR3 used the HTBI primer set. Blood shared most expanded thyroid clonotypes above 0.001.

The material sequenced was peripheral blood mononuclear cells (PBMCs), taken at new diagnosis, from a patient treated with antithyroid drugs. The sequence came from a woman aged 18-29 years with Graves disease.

This chain's CDR3 is CASSQGTQGAYSYEQYF. CDR3 DNA: TGCGCCAGCAGCCAAGGAACTCAGGGGGCTTATTCCTACGAGCAGTACTTC. The chain links TRBV4-1 to TRBJ2-7; 8 bases match TRBD1. Germline V gene data show CDR1 as MGHRA and CDR2 as YSYEKL. The CDR3 has 17 amino acids. With V trimmed by 1 base and J by 1 base, 9 bases remained unmatched.